This TCR beta chain appears in the sequencing data of a study of shared T cell receptors in the human thymus. Trimming cost V 3 bases and J 5 bases, with 8 bases left between them. Germline loops: CDR1 KGHSH, CDR2 LQKENI. The CDR3 consists of 13 residues. Method: immunoSEQ multiplex PCR; TCRdb's copy keeps in-frame clones and lacks some. The sample lists hundreds of thousands of clones; 87% were seen once. These data are also associated with another study on human thymus T cells. That source reports: Related reports documented highly overlapping thymic repertoires among unrelated individuals.

Sequencing was performed on thymocytes. The chain combines TRBV18 with TRBJ1-5; possible D gene TRBD1, 5 bases. The sequence was obtained from a boy younger than two with a congenital heart defect. The CDR3, as DNA: TGTGCCAGCTCACCCAGGGAGGATCAGCCCCAGCATTTT. Residues: CASSPREDQPQHF.